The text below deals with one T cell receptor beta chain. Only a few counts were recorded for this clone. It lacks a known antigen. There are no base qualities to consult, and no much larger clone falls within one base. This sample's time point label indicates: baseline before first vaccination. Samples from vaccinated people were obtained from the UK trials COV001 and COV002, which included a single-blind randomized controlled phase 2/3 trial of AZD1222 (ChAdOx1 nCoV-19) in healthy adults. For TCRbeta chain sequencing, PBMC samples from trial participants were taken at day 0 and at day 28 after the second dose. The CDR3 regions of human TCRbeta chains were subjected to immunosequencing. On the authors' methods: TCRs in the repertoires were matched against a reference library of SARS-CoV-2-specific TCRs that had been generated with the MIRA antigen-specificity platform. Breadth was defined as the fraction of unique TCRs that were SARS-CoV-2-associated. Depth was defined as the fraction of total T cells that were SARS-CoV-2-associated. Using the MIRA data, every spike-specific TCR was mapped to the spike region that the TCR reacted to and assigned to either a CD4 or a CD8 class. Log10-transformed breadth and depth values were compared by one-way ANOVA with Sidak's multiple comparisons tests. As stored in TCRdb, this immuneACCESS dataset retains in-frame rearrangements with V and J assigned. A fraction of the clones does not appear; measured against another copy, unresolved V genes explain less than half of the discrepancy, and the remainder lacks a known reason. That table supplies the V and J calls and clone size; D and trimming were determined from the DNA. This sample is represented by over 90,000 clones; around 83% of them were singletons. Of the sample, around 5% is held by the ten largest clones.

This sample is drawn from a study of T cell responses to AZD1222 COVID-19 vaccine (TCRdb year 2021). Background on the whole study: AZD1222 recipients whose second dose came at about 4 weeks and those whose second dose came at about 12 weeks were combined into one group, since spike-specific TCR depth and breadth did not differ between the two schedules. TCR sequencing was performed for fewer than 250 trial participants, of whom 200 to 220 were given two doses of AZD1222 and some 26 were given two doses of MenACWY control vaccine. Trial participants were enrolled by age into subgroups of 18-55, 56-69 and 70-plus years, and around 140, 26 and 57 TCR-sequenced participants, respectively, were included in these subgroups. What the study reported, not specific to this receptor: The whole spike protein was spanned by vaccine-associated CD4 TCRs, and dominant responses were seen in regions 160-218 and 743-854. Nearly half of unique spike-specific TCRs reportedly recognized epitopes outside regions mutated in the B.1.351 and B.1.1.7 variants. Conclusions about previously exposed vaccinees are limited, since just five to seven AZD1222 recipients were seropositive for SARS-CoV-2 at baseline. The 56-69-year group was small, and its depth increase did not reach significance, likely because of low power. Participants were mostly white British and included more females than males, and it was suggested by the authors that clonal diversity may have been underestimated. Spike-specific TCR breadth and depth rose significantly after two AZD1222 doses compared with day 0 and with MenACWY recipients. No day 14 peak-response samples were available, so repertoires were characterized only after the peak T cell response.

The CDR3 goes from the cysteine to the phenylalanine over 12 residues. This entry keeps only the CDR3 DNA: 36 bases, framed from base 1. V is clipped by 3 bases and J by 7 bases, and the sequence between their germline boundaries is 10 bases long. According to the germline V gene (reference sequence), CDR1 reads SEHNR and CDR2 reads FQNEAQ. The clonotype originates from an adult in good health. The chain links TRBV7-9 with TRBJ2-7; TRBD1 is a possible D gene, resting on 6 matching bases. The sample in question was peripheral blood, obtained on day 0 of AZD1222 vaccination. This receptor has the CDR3 CASSLATGEQYF. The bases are TGTGCCAGCAGCTTGGCTACAGGGGAGCAGTACTTC.